In this sample, the clone carrying this T cell receptor beta chain turned up a few times. In germline, CDR1 is ENHRY, CDR2 SYGVKD. The CDR3 covers 13 residues. J gave up 3 bases and V 8 bases, and 4 bases lay outside the gene matches. The record originates from a study of beta chain features in type 1 diabetes. The wider study: Examination covered under 120 million sorted cells spanning all samples.

The isolated RNA, all of it, was reverse transcribed, so expressed TCRB transcripts were what got sequenced. The table came from immunoSEQ multiplex PCR; TCRdb's copy has only in-frame clones and leaves some out. Among about half a million clones listed, about 30% were seen once. Via the markers CD45RO/CCR7/CD25/CD127/CD95/CD27, stem cell-like memory, regulatory, central memory and naive CD4+ cells were sorted. The chain is built from TRBV10-3 and TRBJ1-5, with 7 bases that match TRBD1. The receptor comes from a man aged 18 to 29 in good health. The sample comprised naive CD4+ T cells from blood. The CDR3, as DNA: TGTGCCATCCGAGACAGGGTCAATCAGCCCCAGCATTTT. As protein: CAIRDRVNQPQHF.